This TCR beta chain was retrieved from a study of beta chain features in type 1 diabetes. Staining for CD45RO/CCR7/CD25/CD127/CD95/CD27 allowed sorting of CD4+ naive, central memory, regulatory and stem cell-like memory cells. A remark on this clone: Its target is unknown.

Trimming removed 4 bases from V and 7 bases from J; junction bases left unmatched: 6. The CDR3 extends over 14 amino acids. Germline V gives CDR1 SGHTA, CDR2 FQGNSA. Expressed TCRB transcripts were sequenced, since all the RNA that had been isolated was reverse transcribed. Using immunoSEQ multiplex PCR, the repertoire was profiled, and TCRdb retains in-frame clones only, with some absent. The table includes around 56,000 clones, about 47% detected once. Regarding the study as a whole: Shortening that was moderate but significant affected the TCRB CDR3s of Type 1 diabetes patients in all four CD4+ subsets.

The specimen was Tregs from blood. V is TRBV7-2 and J is TRBJ2-3, with 9 bases aligning to TRBD1. This sequence originates from a woman in her 40s with type 1 diabetes. Written as DNA, the CDR3 is TGTGCCAGCAGCTACAGGGGGCGGGAAAATACGCAGTATTTT. This sequence encodes CASSYRGRENTQYF.